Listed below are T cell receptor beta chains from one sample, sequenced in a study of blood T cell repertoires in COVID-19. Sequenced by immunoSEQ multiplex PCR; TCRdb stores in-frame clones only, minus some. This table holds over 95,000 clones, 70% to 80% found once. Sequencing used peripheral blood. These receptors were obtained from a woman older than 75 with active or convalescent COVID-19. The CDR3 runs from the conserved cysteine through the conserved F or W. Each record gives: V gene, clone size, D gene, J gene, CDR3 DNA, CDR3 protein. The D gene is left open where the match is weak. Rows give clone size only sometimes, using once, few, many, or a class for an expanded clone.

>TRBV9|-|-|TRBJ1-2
TGTGCCAGCAGCGTAGTGGCAGGGGAGTATGGCTACACCTTC
CASSVVAGEYGYTF
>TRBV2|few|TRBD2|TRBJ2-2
TGTGCCAGCAGAGTACTAGCGGGAAGTATCGGGGAGCTGTTTTTT
CASRVLAGSIGELFF
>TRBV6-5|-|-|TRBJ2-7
TGTGCCAGCAGCAAAAGACAGACCTACGAGCAGTACTTC
CASSKRQTYEQYF
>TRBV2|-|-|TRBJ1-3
TGTGCCAGCAAAAGACAGACCTGGATCGCGAACACCATATATTTT
CASKRQTWIANTIYF
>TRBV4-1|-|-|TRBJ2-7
TGCGCCAGCAGTCCCCAAGTCAGTGCCTCCTACGAGCAGTACTTC
CASSPQVSASYEQYF
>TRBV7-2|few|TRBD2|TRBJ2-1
TGTGCCAGCAGCATGGGACTAGCGGGAGTACGGCCCCCCAATGAGCAGTTCTTC
CASSMGLAGVRPPNEQFF
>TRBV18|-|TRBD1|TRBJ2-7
TGTGCCAGCTCGCCGGACAGGGGCACATCCTACGAGCAGTACTTC
CASSPDRGTSYEQYF
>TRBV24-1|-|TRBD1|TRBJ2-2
TGTGCCACCAGTGACTGGGACAGTTCCGGGGAGCTGTTTTTT
CATSDWDSSGELFF
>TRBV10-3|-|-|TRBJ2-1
TGTGCCTCAACCCACCTCGGACGGGAAAGCTCCTACAATGAGCAGTTCTTC
CASTHLGRESSYNEQFF
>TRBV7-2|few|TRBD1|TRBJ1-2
TGTGCCAGCAGCCTCGGAGGGGGCGGTGGCTACACCTTC
CASSLGGGGGYTF
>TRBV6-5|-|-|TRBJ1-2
TGTGCCAGCAGGAGGGGGGGGAACTATGGCTACACCTTC
CASRRGGNYGYTF
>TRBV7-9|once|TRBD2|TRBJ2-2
TGTGCCAGCAGCCCCGGGACTAGCGGGCTCCGTGGGACCGGGGAGCTGTTTTTT
CASSPGTSGLRGTGELFF
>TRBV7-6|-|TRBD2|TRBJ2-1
TGTGCCAGCAGCTTAGTGGGACTAGCGCCCAATGAGCAGTTCTTC
CASSLVGLAPNEQFF
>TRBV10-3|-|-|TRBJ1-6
TGTGCCATCAGTGGGGGGGAGGCTTCACCCCTCCACTTT
CAISGGEASPLHF
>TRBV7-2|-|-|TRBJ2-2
TGTGCCAGCAGCCCCTTTGGCGGGACGAACACCGGGGAGCTGTTTTTT
CASSPFGGTNTGELFF